This TCR beta chain comes out of a study of cytomegalovirus exposure and HLA in healthy donors (dated by TCRdb to 2015 to 2018). The study in broad terms: According to an earlier analysis of a few hundred of the donors, roughly 180 million T cells yielded 117 million unique TCR beta sequences and about 300 Gb of sequence data. The study aimed to test whether signatures of past pathogen exposure could be identified by cataloging public T cell receptors. To decide whether each TCR beta V gene segment behaved as functional or pseudogenic, an earlier analysis of some 600 of the donors relied on high-throughput TCR beta sequencing. Every discovery cohort repertoire had been produced on one sequencing platform. The later analysis used no new phenotypic data to find candidate immune exposures, relying instead on TCR beta sequences and their occurrence across donors. In a later genetic analysis, genome-wide SNP genotypes for about 55% of the roughly 700 donors were used, and that subset was treated as a discovery cohort. To predict cytomegalovirus infection status, the study brought together high-throughput TCR immunosequencing, statistical association of individual TCRs with disease status, and machine learning. Along with the roughly 710-subject first cohort, a separate validation cohort of roughly 110 different subjects was used. Of the 300 to 450 genotyped donors, over 65% fell in the genetic ancestry cluster associated with self-reported Caucasian donors. The T cell repertoires of 550 to 850 subjects were profiled by immunosequencing and related to cytomegalovirus serostatus. Among 398 genotyped donors of the cohort, an average of approximately 240,000 unique TCR beta nucleotide sequences were sequenced per donor, about a sixth of them non-productive. Four to six DR-DQ haplotypes were handled as single units for association and clustering, since linkage in the cohort was strong. Both class I and class II loci were covered by HLA typing, at four-digit resolution. In a later analysis, previously published TCR beta repertoires from 550 to 750 donors were re-analyzed and high-resolution HLA genotyping was added so that TCR occurrence patterns could be studied. Approximately 300 gigabases of sequencing data and around 88 million unique TCR sequences made up an early release that covered approximately 620 HLA-typed donors. Typing coverage varied by locus: roughly 629-630 donors for A, B, C, DRB1 and DQB1; roughly 500 for DQA1; over 600 for DPA1; fewer than 480 for DPB1. Alongside the repertoire data, information on donor age, sex, ethnicity and CMV serostatus was compiled.

To note about this clone: Its antigen remains unidentified. Base qualities are not provided; no much larger clone lies one nucleotide away.

The research as a whole found: The study gave a list of 150 to 200 TCR beta chains associated with cytomegalovirus. When HLA alleles, especially DR and DQ, strongly co-occurred, TCR associations were difficult to assign to individual alleles. The sequencing pipeline was judged likely to have produced a cluster of highly shared sequence variants as a technical artifact. While some public TCRs were present in many individuals, most TCR sequences turned up only very rarely across donors. Only TCR beta chains were sequenced in this cohort, and the absence of alpha or paired-chain data limited detectable features. An earlier analysis of 450 to 750 of the donors showed that most TCR beta V segments appeared in productive rearrangements either about 87% or about 30% of the time, which broadly matched IMGT annotations. In a later genetic analysis, fewer N-insertions in productive TCRs were reported among donors in an Asian-associated ancestry cluster than the roughly 700-donor mean. A further reported finding was that TCR beta sequences accurately predicted the HLA-A and HLA-B alleles for most subjects in the first cohort. In a later genetic analysis, a missense DCLRE1C variant was associated with V-gene and J-gene trimming of TCR beta chains, and the association was replicated in an independent cohort. Because the 87-base-pair reads could not distinguish some IMGT-functional V segments, including TRBV6-2 and TRBV6-3, those segments were excluded. A few of the identified cytomegalovirus-associated TCR beta chains were confirmed in vitro to be specific for cytomegalovirus antigens. Because some donors lacked HLA typing at each locus, the association tests relied only on the typed subset. In a later analysis, TCR association rates were found to vary across HLA loci, with the most associated TCRs seen for DRB1 alleles and the fewest for HLA-C alleles. A later analysis associated about 16,000 TCR beta sequences with specific HLA alleles at a false discovery rate of 0.05. Several of the top co-occurrence clusters appeared to be linked to parvovirus B19, influenza, CMV and Epstein-Barr virus, according to a later analysis. CMV serostatus was the only immune exposure information available for the cohort. Linkage disequilibrium might explain the correlated functional status among segregating V segments, but an unknown experimental factor could not be excluded. The classifier was reported to diagnose cytomegalovirus status with high specificity and sensitivity in both the original and validation cohorts. The presence/absence analyses assumed that sequencing depth was roughly uniform across donors, and that assumption may not be true. In a later analysis, HLA-associated TCR beta chains were found to be more clonally expanded and to have lower generation probabilities than equally common non-associated chains. Because counts were too low, 15 to 20 rarely observed V segments, including chromosome 9 orphons, were excluded from the earlier analysis of 587 of the donors. In a later analysis, most CMV-associated TCR beta chains were found to appear HLA-restricted, with HLA associations seemingly driven largely by CMV exposure. The authors suggested that the approach could potentially be extended to other disease states and immunological phenotypes.

The cohort comprised some 680 healthy bone marrow donors. Cohort members were all nominally healthy when sampled, although unrecorded immune exposures were likely present. The donor was CMV seronegative and belonged to the group of 380 or so seronegative cohort members. Each donor provided a peripheral blood sample, and peripheral blood mononuclear cells were used for TCR beta sequencing. Genomic DNA extraction from the blood cell samples was performed with the Qiagen DNeasy Blood Extraction Kit. V lost 5 bases and J lost 2 bases; the stretch between them is 13 bases long. The CDR3 measures 14 amino acids from cysteine to phenylalanine. The only DNA kept is the CDR3, 42 bases in frame from the first base. The germline V gene specifies SGHRS as CDR1 and YFSETQ as CDR2. The receptor library was made with the immunoSEQ multiplex PCR assay. A mixture of 60 forward primers for TCR Vbeta segments and 13 reverse primers for TCR Jbeta segments was used in the multiplex PCR. The CDR3 region of rearranged TCR beta genes was amplified from genomic DNA with a multiplex PCR assay. The amplified TCR beta libraries were sequenced on the Illumina HiSeq System as 87-base-pair reads. The published analysis was carried out like this. In a later analysis, tens of millions of unique TCR beta chains were counted across the roughly 700 repertoires, and roughly 11 million of these chains were shared by at least two donors. Raw reads were error-corrected and collapsed into unique sequences by a nearest-neighbor algorithm in which closely related sequences were merged to remove PCR and sequencing errors. CDR3 sequences were aligned to IMGT reference sequences to assign V, D and J gene segments. For a sequence to be retained, at least a six-nucleotide match to both a V gene segment and a J gene segment was required. Rearrangements were called productive when the CDR3 lacked stop codons and stayed in frame with V and J; all others were non-productive. Following IMGT convention, CDR3 was defined as the stretch from the second conserved V-encoded cysteine up to the conserved J-encoded phenylalanine. The earlier analysis of about 570 of the donors excluded any sequence lacking an unambiguous match to a single V gene segment. In an earlier analysis of approximately 560 of the donors, a V segment was called functional when productive rearrangements were above 56.7%, and segregating when the standard deviation between donors exceeded 5%. To diagnose cytomegalovirus status from the catalog of TCR beta chain sequences, a statistical classification framework was built. In a later analysis, V and J genes were assigned by comparing TCR nucleotide sequences against IMGT/GENE-DB human TR gene sequences. Using the TCRdist pipeline, a later analysis assigned CDR3 sequences along with most-parsimonious VDJ recombination scenarios. In a later analysis, each TCR beta chain was defined by its CDR3 amino acid sequence together with its V-gene family, and reads lacking a unique V-gene family were excluded. As a way to deal with suspected cross-contamination and a sequencing artifact, a later analysis dropped 450 to 600 nucleotide sequences that were highly shared and had low generation probability. A later analysis calculated a clonal expansion index for each public chain from normalized within-repertoire ranks of inferred template counts. In a later analysis, generation probabilities were computed using a VDJ recombination model fitted to out-of-frame rearrangements, and the results were checked against IGoR. In a later analysis, TCR-TCR, TCR-HLA and TCR-CMV co-occurrence was scored with hypergeometric tests, and a repertoire-size bias correction was applied to TCR pairs. A later analysis estimated false discovery rates by permuting HLA or CMV assignments 20 times. In a later analysis, co-occurring TCRs were grouped with DBSCAN, and TCRdist sequence similarity was added when clustering was performed within HLA-allele-positive subsets. Repertoires with fewer than 30,000 or more than 120,000 public chains, plus five repertoires with anomalous nucleotide sharing, were excluded from co-occurrence clustering. TCRdb holds this immuneACCESS table with in-frame rearrangements only. Some clones are missing; in checked studies, unresolved V genes explain under half, and the rest has no known cause. That table gives V, J and clone size, and the DNA gave D and trimming. Recorded for this sample are fewer than 150,000 clones; 80% of them occurred a single time. Approximately 5.1% of the sample is held by the ten biggest clonotypes.

The chain employs TRBV5-1 and TRBJ1-1; TRBD1 is perhaps the D gene, given 6 matching bases. Input material: PBMCs. The sequence came from a male donor in good health and CMV-seronegative. At the DNA level, the sequence is TGCGCCAGCAGGCCCTCGACAGGCAACACTGAAGCTTTCTTT. This is translated as CASRPSTGNTEAFF.